This is a list of T cell receptor beta chains from one sample in a study of Tregs in tolerant kidney transplant recipients. TCRdb keeps only in-frame clones here, not all; method: immunoSEQ multiplex PCR. The sample includes around 61,000 clones, around 87% of them seen just once. Material: CD4+ T cells from blood (PBMCs), obtained 6 months after the transplant. Receptors originate from a human patient who received a combined kidney and bone marrow transplant. Part of the T cells may come from the graft donor. CDR3s include the opening cysteine and the closing phenylalanine or tryptophan. D genes are given only for firm matches. Size is stated for part of the rows, as once, few or many counts, or as a class when the clone is expanded.

V: TRBV5-4; J: TRBJ1-1; size: .; D: .; CDR3: CASSFSTGNTEAFF; DNA: TGTGCCAGCAGCTTCTCAACAGGGAACACTGAAGCTTTCTTT
V: TRBV7-2; J: TRBJ2-7; size: .; D: TRBD2; CDR3: CASSLALAGRKSYEQYF; DNA: TGTGCCAGCAGCTTAGCACTAGCGGGCCGAAAATCCTACGAGCAGTACTTC
V: TRBV4-3; J: TRBJ2-7; size: .; D: TRBD1; CDR3: CASSPGTDSRGYEQYF; DNA: TGCGCCAGCAGCCCCGGGACAGACTCAAGGGGCTACGAGCAGTACTTC
V: TRBV5-1; J: TRBJ2-7; size: once; D: .; CDR3: CASSLAADVYEQYF; DNA: TGCGCCAGCAGCTTAGCAGCGGATGTATACGAGCAGTACTTC
V: TRBV10-3; J: TRBJ2-7; size: .; D: TRBD1; CDR3: CAISPTGGPGPYEQYF; DNA: TGTGCCATCAGTCCCACAGGGGGGCCTGGTCCCTACGAGCAGTACTTC
V: TRBV6-1; J: TRBJ1-1; size: .; D: .; CDR3: CASRRNTEAFF; DNA: TGTGCCAGCAGGCGTAACACTGAAGCTTTCTTT
V: TRBV9; J: TRBJ2-5; size: .; D: TRBD2; CDR3: CASSASGRPETQYF; DNA: TGTGCCAGCAGCGCCTCCGGGAGGCCGGAGACCCAGTACTTC
V: TRBV19; J: TRBJ2-5; size: once; D: .; CDR3: CASSTGTLQETQYF; DNA: TGTGCCAGTAGTACCGGGACTCTCCAAGAGACCCAGTACTTC
V: TRBV19; J: TRBJ1-5; size: .; D: TRBD1; CDR3: CASSMGRGVYYSNQPQHF; DNA: TGTGCCAGTAGTATGGGCAGGGGGGTCTATTATAGCAATCAGCCCCAGCATTTT
V: TRBV11-3; J: TRBJ2-3; size: .; D: .; CDR3: CASSFVASTDTQYF; DNA: TGTGCCAGCAGCTTTGTAGCGAGCACAGATACGCAGTATTTT
V: TRBV7-2; J: TRBJ2-5; size: .; D: TRBD2; CDR3: CASSLGVLAGGKETQYF; DNA: TGTGCCAGCAGCTTGGGGGTACTAGCGGGGGGCAAAGAGACCCAGTACTTC
V: TRBV27; J: TRBJ2-3; size: .; D: TRBD2; CDR3: CASSVAGRTDTQYF; DNA: TGTGCCAGCAGTGTAGCGGGGCGCACCGATACGCAGTATTTT
V: TRBV11-3; J: TRBJ2-2; size: .; D: .; CDR3: CASSWGVLRRTTNTGELFF; DNA: TGTGCCAGCAGCTGGGGGGTTTTGCGCCGTACAACGAACACCGGGGAGCTGTTTTTT
V: TRBV6-6; J: TRBJ2-2; size: .; D: .; CDR3: CATAGKDGELFF; DNA: TGTGCCACCGCAGGGAAGGACGGGGAGCTGTTTTTT
V: TRBV30; J: TRBJ2-7; size: .; D: TRBD1; CDR3: CASRTGNSYEQYF; DNA: TGTGCCTCCCGGACAGGGAACTCCTACGAGCAGTACTTC
V: TRBV19; J: TRBJ2-5; size: .; D: TRBD2; CDR3: CASSMGLAGIPQETQYF; DNA: TGTGCCAGTAGTATGGGGCTAGCGGGGATCCCTCAAGAGACCCAGTACTTC
V: TRBV28; J: TRBJ2-3; size: once; D: .; CDR3: CASSFPGQSTDTQYF; DNA: TGTGCCAGCAGTTTCCCCGGACAGTCCACAGATACGCAGTATTTT
V: TRBV7-2; J: TRBJ1-2; size: .; D: .; CDR3: CASSAHIVGYTF; DNA: TGTGCCAGCAGCGCCCACATTGTTGGCTACACCTTC
V: TRBV27; J: TRBJ2-7; size: .; D: TRBD2; CDR3: CASSLSTSSGSATYEQYF; DNA: TGTGCCAGCAGTTTATCAACAAGTAGCGGGAGTGCAACCTACGAGCAGTACTTC
V: TRBV7-8; J: TRBJ2-1; size: once; D: .; CDR3: CVSLRWENEQFF; DNA: TGTGTCTCTTTACGGTGGGAGAATGAGCAGTTCTTC
V: TRBV21-1; J: TRBJ1-1; size: .; D: .; CDR3: CASSKMAEGSTSRTLNTEAFF; DNA: TGTGCCAGCAGCAAAATGGCGGAGGGCAGTACCTCCCGGACCTTGAACACTGAAGCTTTCTTT
V: TRBV12-5; J: TRBJ2-1; size: .; D: .; CDR3: CASGLVIGFGRDNEQFF; DNA: TGTGCTAGTGGTTTGGTAATCGGGTTTGGCAGAGACAATGAGCAGTTCTTC
V: TRBV19; J: TRBJ1-2; size: .; D: .; CDR3: CASRPTGIYGYTF; DNA: TGTGCCAGTAGACCAACAGGGATCTATGGCTACACCTTC
V: TRBV4-1; J: TRBJ1-5; size: .; D: .; CDR3: CASSQVSLGLSNQPQHF; DNA: TGCGCCAGCAGCCAAGTATCCCTGGGACTTAGCAATCAGCCCCAGCATTTT
V: TRBV6-4; J: TRBJ2-7; size: .; D: TRBD1; CDR3: CASSDSGGQGTYEQYF; DNA: TGTGCCAGCAGTGACTCCGGCGGACAGGGGACCTACGAGCAGTACTTC
V: TRBV9; J: TRBJ2-7; size: .; D: .; CDR3: CASSVGTTTYEQYF; DNA: TGTGCCAGCAGCGTAGGGACTACTACCTACGAGCAGTACTTC
V: TRBV29-1; J: TRBJ2-4; size: .; D: TRBD1; CDR3: CSVVPGQGLVKNIQYF; DNA: TGCAGCGTTGTCCCGGGACAGGGGTTGGTCAAAAACATTCAGTACTTC
V: TRBV5-1; J: TRBJ2-1; size: .; D: .; CDR3: CASSLGGQHNEQFF; DNA: TGCGCCAGCAGCTTGGGAGGACAGCACAATGAGCAGTTCTTC
V: TRBV7-9; J: TRBJ1-1; size: few; D: .; CDR3: CASSLERVSTEAFF; DNA: TGTGCCAGCAGCTTAGAGCGGGTTTCCACTGAAGCTTTCTTT
V: TRBV7-2; J: TRBJ2-7; size: .; D: .; CDR3: CASSLGAGVEQYF; DNA: TGTGCCAGCAGCTTAGGGGCGGGTGTCGAGCAGTACTTC
V: TRBV7-3; J: TRBJ2-5; size: .; D: TRBD2; CDR3: CASSFGTSGGLETQYF; DNA: TGTGCCAGCAGCTTCGGGACTAGCGGGGGGTTGGAGACCCAGTACTTC
V: TRBV7-2; J: TRBJ1-6; size: .; D: .; CDR3: CASSKEGSPLHF; DNA: TGTGCCAGCAGTAAGGAGGGGTCACCCCTCCACTTT
V: TRBV4-2; J: TRBJ2-5; size: .; D: .; CDR3: CASSQEFGSDVETQYF; DNA: TGTGCCAGCAGCCAAGAATTCGGAAGCGACGTCGAGACCCAGTACTTC
V: TRBV6-6; J: TRBJ2-7; size: .; D: .; CDR3: CASSYSKRDYEQYF; DNA: TGTGCCAGCAGTTACTCGAAGAGGGACTACGAGCAGTACTTC
V: TRBV20-1; J: TRBJ1-5; size: .; D: TRBD1; CDR3: CSAGQVQPQHF; DNA: TGCAGTGCTGGACAGGTTCAGCCCCAGCATTTT
V: TRBV4-2; J: TRBJ1-2; size: .; D: .; CDR3: CASSQEAGDYGYTF; DNA: TGTGCCAGCAGCCAAGAGGCAGGGGACTATGGCTACACCTTC
V: TRBV7-9; J: TRBJ2-7; size: .; D: TRBD2; CDR3: CASSRRTSGGEQYF; DNA: TGTGCCAGCAGTCGACGGACTAGCGGCGGCGAGCAGTACTTC
V: TRBV29-1; J: TRBJ2-7; size: .; D: TRBD2; CDR3: CSVQASRGGRRYEQYF; DNA: TGCAGCGTCCAGGCCTCACGGGGGGGAAGGAGGTACGAGCAGTACTTC
V: TRBV4-1; J: TRBJ1-2; size: .; D: .; CDR3: CASSRNRDKLFMSGGYTF; DNA: TGCGCCAGCAGCCGCAACCGGGACAAGCTCTTTATGTCGGGCGGCTACACCTTC
V: TRBV27; J: TRBJ1-5; size: .; D: .; CDR3: CASSGSSNQPQHF; DNA: TGTGCCAGCAGCGGTAGTAGCAATCAGCCCCAGCATTTT
V: TRBV5-1; J: TRBJ1-3; size: .; D: .; CDR3: CASSQSGGSSGNTIYF; DNA: TGCGCCAGCAGCCAGTCCGGGGGAAGCTCTGGAAACACCATATATTTT
V: TRBV11-2; J: TRBJ2-5; size: .; D: TRBD2; CDR3: CASSRPGLAGGGKTQYF; DNA: TGTGCCAGCAGCCGCCCGGGACTAGCGGGCGGGGGAAAGACCCAGTACTTC
V: TRBV7-8; J: TRBJ2-7; size: .; D: TRBD2; CDR3: CASSLATSGNFGQYF; DNA: TGTGCCAGCAGCTTAGCGACTAGCGGGAACTTTGGGCAGTACTTC
V: TRBV28; J: TRBJ2-5; size: .; D: .; CDR3: CASRGVETQYF; DNA: TGTGCCAGCAGAGGGGTGGAGACCCAGTACTTC
V: TRBV27; J: TRBJ1-3; size: .; D: TRBD1; CDR3: CASSPTGGKRNTIYF; DNA: TGTGCCAGCAGTCCTACAGGGGGGAAGAGGAACACCATATATTTT
V: TRBV30; J: TRBJ2-1; size: .; D: .; CDR3: CAWSVDLREFF; DNA: TGTGCCTGGAGTGTGGACCTGCGGGAGTTCTTC
V: TRBV18; J: TRBJ1-1; size: .; D: TRBD1; CDR3: CASSSTGWVRAFF; DNA: TGTGCCAGCTCGTCGACAGGGTGGGTTCGAGCTTTCTTT
V: TRBV7-2; J: TRBJ2-5; size: .; D: TRBD1; CDR3: CASSLSQGETQYF; DNA: TGTGCCAGCAGCTTATCACAGGGGGAGACCCAGTACTTC
V: TRBV4-2; J: TRBJ2-3; size: .; D: TRBD2; CDR3: CASSQAQRGGPADTQYF; DNA: TGTGCCAGCAGCCAGGCTCAGCGGGGGGGCCCGGCAGATACGCAGTATTTT
V: TRBV7-8; J: TRBJ1-5; size: .; D: .; CDR3: CASASVDSNQPQHF; DNA: TGTGCCAGCGCGAGTGTCGATAGCAATCAGCCCCAGCATTTT
V: TRBV2; J: TRBJ2-7; size: .; D: .; CDR3: CASSPDNEQYF; DNA: TGTGCCAGCAGTCCTGACAACGAGCAGTACTTC
V: TRBV9; J: TRBJ1-2; size: .; D: .; CDR3: CASSPQAGNYGYTF; DNA: TGTGCCAGCAGCCCACAGGCGGGGAACTATGGCTACACCTTC